The 5 T cell receptor beta chains in this list originate from one sample, sequenced in a study of blood T cell repertoires in COVID-19. Using immunoSEQ multiplex PCR, the repertoire was profiled, and TCRdb retains in-frame clones only, with some absent. The data hold roughly 140,000 clones, with around 90% observed a single time. Sequencing used peripheral blood. The source of these receptors is a woman aged 80 or over with acute or convalescent COVID-19.

The rearrangement uses TRBV7-2 and TRBJ2-5, with no clear D. Germline V lookup: CDR1 SGHTA, CDR2 FQGNSA. CDR3 length equals 11 residues. With 4 bases removed from V and 4 bases from J, the gap between germline ends came to 4 bases. CDR3 loop: CASSSGETQYF. CDR3 nucleotide sequence: TGTGCCAGCAGCTCGGGAGAGACCCAGTACTTC.

This chain links TRBV5-8 with TRBJ1-6, with D tentatively TRBD1 (6 bases). The CDR3 totals 16 residues. V gave up 3 bases and J gave up 0 bases, with 10 bases separating them. Germline-derived CDR1 and CDR2 are SGHTS and YDEGEE. This CDR3 reads CASSSGTYSYNSPLHF. DNA of the CDR3: TGTGCCAGCAGCTCCGGGACATACTCCTATAATTCACCCCTCCACTTT.

This clone was picked up one time. This sequence joins TRBV5-1 and TRBJ2-3; D might be TRBD2 (5 bases). This CDR3 has 15 residues. The germline gives CDR1 SGHRS, CDR2 YFSETQ. The V end lost 4 bases, the J end lost 0 bases, and 12 bases lay between the germline ends. Here the CDR3 DNA reads TGCGCCAGCAGCCGGGGAAGCACTAGCACAGATACGCAGTATTTT. Its translation is CASSRGSTSTDTQYF.

V usage is TRBV5-1 and J usage is TRBJ2-1; 8 nucleotides align to TRBD2. Germline CDR1 is SGHRS and CDR2 is YFSETQ. The CDR3 runs to 17 residues. After removal of 3 bases from V and 9 bases from J, the junction contained 17 bases not matched to a gene. In nucleotides, the CDR3 is TGCGCCAGCAGCTCCCGCCGGGGGGGGAGCGGTATCGGTGAGCAGTTCTTC. It translates to CASSSRRGGSGIGEQFF. Supplemented by reference TRBV5-1 and TRBJ2-1, the full variable domain reads KAGVTQTPRYLIKTRGQQVTLSCSPISGHRSVSWYQQTPGQGLQFLFEYFSETQRNKGNFPGRFSGRQFSNSRSEMNVSTLELGDSALYLCASSSRRGGSGIGEQFFGPGTRLTVL.

The chain links TRBV11-2 to TRBJ2-7; a weak D match, TRBD2 (5 bases). Looked up from germline, CDR1 is SGHAT and CDR2 is FQNNGV. The CDR3 is 15 residues long. The V gene lost 1 base and the J gene lost 5 bases, with 15 bases spanning the gap. Here the CDR3 reads CASSLGGSGLDEQYF. CDR3 sequence (DNA): TGTGCCAGCAGCTTAGGAGGCAGCGGCCTAGACGAGCAGTACTTC.